This TCR beta chain is from a study of blood T cell repertoires in COVID-19. The wider study: Collection of acute and convalescent COVID-19 samples took place in the United States, Italy and Spain. T cells, B-cell-depleted T cells, or PBMCs provided the cDNA or gDNA that served as material.

Worth noting for this clone: Other DNA sequences from this sample encode an identical CDR3 as well.

Per the original methods: Amplifying reference gene primers gave estimates of nucleated cell counts. Only in-frame clones appear in the TCRdb table, and some are missing; sequencing was by immunoSEQ multiplex PCR. The DNA was the basis for D and trimming; V, J and clone size are from that table. The sample consists of some 190,000 clones, about 76% of them appearing once. In germline, CDR1 is SGHAT, CDR2 FQNNGV. The CDR3 spans 15 residues. With V trimmed by 4 bases and J by 7 bases, 3 bases remained unmatched. The gene calls are TRBV11-2 and TRBJ2-1; 14 nucleotides match TRBD2. The sequence was obtained from a woman in her forties or fifties with active or convalescent COVID-19. The sequenced sample consisted of peripheral blood. The CDR3 is CASSSGLAGGNEQFF. The CDR3 DNA follows: TGTGCCAGCAGCTCAGGACTAGCGGGGGGAAATGAGCAGTTCTTC.